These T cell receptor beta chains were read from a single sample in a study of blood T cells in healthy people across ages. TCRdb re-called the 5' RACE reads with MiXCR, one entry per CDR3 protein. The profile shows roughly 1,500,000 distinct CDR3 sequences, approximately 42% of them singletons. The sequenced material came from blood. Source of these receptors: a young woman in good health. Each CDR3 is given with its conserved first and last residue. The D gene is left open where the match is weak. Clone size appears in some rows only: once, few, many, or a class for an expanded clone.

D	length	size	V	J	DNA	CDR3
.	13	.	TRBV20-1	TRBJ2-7	TGCAGTGCTAGGCGAGGTTATTCCTACGAGCAGTACTTC	CSARRGYSYEQYF
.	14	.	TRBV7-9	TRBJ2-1	TGTGCCAGCAGCGGCACCTTGTCCGCGAATGAGCAGTTCTTC	CASSGTLSANEQFF
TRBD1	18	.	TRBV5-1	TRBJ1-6	TGCGCCAGCAGCCTAGTCAACCGGGACAGGGGCTGGAATTCACCCCTCCACTTT	CASSLVNRDRGWNSPLHF
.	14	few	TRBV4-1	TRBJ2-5	TGCGCCAGCAGCCAAGAGCAGAGCCAAGAGACCCAGTACTTC	CASSQEQSQETQYF
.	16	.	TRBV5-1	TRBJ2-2	TGCGCCAGCAGCCTTTCCTGGACGGGGAACACCGGGGAGCTGTTTTTT	CASSLSWTGNTGELFF
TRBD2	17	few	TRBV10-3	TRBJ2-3	TGTGCCATCAGTCCCGGGCTAGCGGGGTCCCGGCCGGATACGCAGTATTTT	CAISPGLAGSRPDTQYF
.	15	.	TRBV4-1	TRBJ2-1	TGCGCCAACAGCCAAGGGGGGCGGAGTATCGATGAGCAGTTCTTC	CANSQGGRSIDEQFF
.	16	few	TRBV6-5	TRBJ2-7	TGTGCCAGCAGTTACAGGTATCGACAGGTTTCCTACGAGCAGTACTTC	CASSYRYRQVSYEQYF
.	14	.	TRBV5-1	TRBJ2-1	TGCGCCAGCAGCTACACGCTTGAGAGCAATGAGCAGTTCTTC	CASSYTLESNEQFF
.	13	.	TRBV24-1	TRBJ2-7	TGTGCCACCAGCGACGCTGGGGGAAACGAGCAGTACTTC	CATSDAGGNEQYF
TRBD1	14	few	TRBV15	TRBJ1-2	TGTGCCACCAGCAGAGATCGAGGGGGCAATGGCTACACCTTC	CATSRDRGGNGYTF
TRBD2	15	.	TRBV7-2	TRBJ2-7	TGTGCCAGCAGCTTAGGAGGTAGCGGGGGAGGCGAGCAGTACTTC	CASSLGGSGGGEQYF
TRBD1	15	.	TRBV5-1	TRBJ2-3	TGCGTCAGCAGCTACCGGACAGGGGGGGAAGATACGCAGTATTTT	CVSSYRTGGEDTQYF
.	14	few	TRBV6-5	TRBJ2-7	TGTGCCAGCACCACGACTGATTACCCCTACGAGCAGTACTTC	CASTTTDYPYEQYF
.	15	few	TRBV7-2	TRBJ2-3	TGTGCCAGCAGCTTAGGAGTTGTGGGCACAGATACGCAGTATTTT	CASSLGVVGTDTQYF
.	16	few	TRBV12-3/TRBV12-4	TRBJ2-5	TGTGCCAGCAGTGCCCCTTCCGGTCAGGGTGGGGAGACCCAGTACTTC	CASSAPSGQGGETQYF
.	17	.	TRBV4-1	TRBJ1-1	TGCGCCAGCAGCCCCGGACCTGGAACTCTAGCGAGTACTGAAGCTTTCTTT	CASSPGPGTLASTEAFF
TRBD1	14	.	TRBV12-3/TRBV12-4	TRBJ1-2	TGTGCCAGCAGTGTTCGGGACAGGGAGTCTGGCTACACCTTC	CASSVRDRESGYTF
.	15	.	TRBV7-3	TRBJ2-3	TGTGCCAGCAGCTTAACAGGCCAGAGTCCAGATACGCAGTATTTT	CASSLTGQSPDTQYF
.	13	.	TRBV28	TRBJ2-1	TGTGCCAGCAGTCGATCCTTCACCAATGAGCAGTTCTTC	CASSRSFTNEQFF
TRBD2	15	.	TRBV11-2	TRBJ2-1	TGTGCCAGCAGCTTAGGGGAGGGCATCTACAATGGGCAGTTCTTC	CASSLGEGIYNGQFF
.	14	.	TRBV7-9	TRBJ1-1	TGTGCCAGCAGAGGTTGGAAGATGAACACTGAAGCTTTCTTT	CASRGWKMNTEAFF
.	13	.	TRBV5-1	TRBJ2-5	TGCGCCAGCGCCCGCGTGTACCAAGAGACCCAGTACTTC	CASARVYQETQYF
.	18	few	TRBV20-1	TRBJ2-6	TGCAGTGCTAGTCTCGCGGGGATAATTTCTTCTGGGGCCAACGTCCTGACTTTC	CSASLAGIISSGANVLTF
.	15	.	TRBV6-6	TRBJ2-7	TGTGCCAGCAGTTACATTCAGGGTGATCATTACGAGCAGTACTTC	CASSYIQGDHYEQYF
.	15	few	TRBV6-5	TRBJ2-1	TGTGCCAGCAGGGCCCAGGGAATGTCCTACAATGAGCAGTTCTTC	CASRAQGMSYNEQFF
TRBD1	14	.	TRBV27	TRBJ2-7	TGTGCCAGCAGTCGCAGGGGGAACGTCTACGAGCAGTACTTC	CASSRRGNVYEQYF
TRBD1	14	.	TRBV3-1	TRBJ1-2	TGTGCCAGCAGCCAAGGACAGGGGTTTGGTGGCTACACCTTC	CASSQGQGFGGYTF
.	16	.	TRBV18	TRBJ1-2	TGTGCCAGCTCACCACCTTGGGGGCTTTCTGAGTATGGCTACACCTTC	CASSPPWGLSEYGYTF
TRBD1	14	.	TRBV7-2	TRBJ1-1	TGTGCCAGCAGCGATCAGGGGGCGCCGGGGGAAGCTTTCTTT	CASSDQGAPGEAFF
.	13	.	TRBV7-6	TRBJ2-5	TGTGCCAGCAGCGTCGGCCGCACGGGGACCCAGTACTTC	CASSVGRTGTQYF
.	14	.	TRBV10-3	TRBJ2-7	TGTGCCATCGGGGAGCGGGTCTCCTACAATGAGCAGTACTTC	CAIGERVSYNEQYF
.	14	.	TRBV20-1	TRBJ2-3	TGCAGTGCTAGTTCGGGGACTAGCACAGATACGCAGTATTTT	CSASSGTSTDTQYF
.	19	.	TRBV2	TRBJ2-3	TGTGCCAGCAGGCTCCACCCGTCCCCGTCGGGGCGCAGCACAGATACGCAGTATTTT	CASRLHPSPSGRSTDTQYF
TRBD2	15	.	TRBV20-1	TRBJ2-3	TGCAGTGCCCCTGGACTAGCGGGGGGACGGGATACGCAGTATTTT	CSAPGLAGGRDTQYF
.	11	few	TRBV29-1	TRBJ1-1	TGCAGCGTTGGCGGCGGGGCTGAAGCTTTCTTT	CSVGGGAEAFF
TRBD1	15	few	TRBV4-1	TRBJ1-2	TGCGCCAGCAGAGATCCGGGACAGGGGTACTATGGCTACACCTTC	CASRDPGQGYYGYTF
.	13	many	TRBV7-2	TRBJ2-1	TGTGCCAGCAGCTCGACCCCAAACAATGAGCAGTTCTTC	CASSSTPNNEQFF
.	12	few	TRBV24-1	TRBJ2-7	TGTGCCACCGGGACAAGCACCTACGAGCAGTACTTC	CATGTSTYEQYF
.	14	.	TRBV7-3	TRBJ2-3	TGTGCCAGCAGCTTAATTCCGAGCACAGATACGCAGTATTTT	CASSLIPSTDTQYF
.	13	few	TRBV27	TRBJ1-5	TGTGCCAGCAGTTACTCAGGGCGGCAGCCCCAGCATTTT	CASSYSGRQPQHF
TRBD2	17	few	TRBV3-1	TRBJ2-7	TGTGCCAGCCAAGATGCTTCGGGACTAGCGGGAGGCTACGAGCAGTACTTC	CASQDASGLAGGYEQYF
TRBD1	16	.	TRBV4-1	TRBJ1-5	TGCGCCAGCAGCCAAGTCGGGACAGGGGGCAATCAGCCCCAGCATTTT	CASSQVGTGGNQPQHF
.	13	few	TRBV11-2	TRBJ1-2	TGTGCCAGCAGCTTAGTAGTCGGGGGTGGCTACACCTTC	CASSLVVGGGYTF
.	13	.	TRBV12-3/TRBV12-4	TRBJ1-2	TGTGCCAGCAGCGAGGACGGACCGTATGGCCACACCTTC	CASSEDGPYGHTF
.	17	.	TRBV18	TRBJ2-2	TGTGCCAGCTCACTTCTTGCGGTACAGCAGAACACAGGGGAGCTGTTTTTT	CASSLLAVQQNTGELFF
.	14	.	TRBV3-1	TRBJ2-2	TGTGCCAGCAGCCAAGGAGCGGTGACCGGGGAGCTGTTTTTT	CASSQGAVTGELFF
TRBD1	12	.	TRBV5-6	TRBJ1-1	TGTGCCAGCACCCGTGAGACAGGGGGAGCTTTCTTT	CASTRETGGAFF
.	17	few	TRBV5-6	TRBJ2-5	TGTGCCAGCAGCTTAAAGATTGGATACGGGGATCAAGAGACCCAGTACTTC	CASSLKIGYGDQETQYF
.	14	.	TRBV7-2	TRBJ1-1	TGTGCCAGCAGCTCGAATAGGGGGACGGGGGAAGCTTTCTTT	CASSSNRGTGEAFF
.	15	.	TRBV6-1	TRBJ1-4	TGTGCCAGCACCGAAGGATGGGGAAGGGATGAAAAACTGTTTTTT	CASTEGWGRDEKLFF
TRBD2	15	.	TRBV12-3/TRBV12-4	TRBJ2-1	TGTGCCAGCAGCCCCCCGGTAGCGGGGGACGGTGAGCAGTTCTTC	CASSPPVAGDGEQFF
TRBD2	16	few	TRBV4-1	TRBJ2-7	TGCGCCAGCAGCCAAGTTTCGCGGGGGGCTTCCTACGAGCAGTACTTC	CASSQVSRGASYEQYF
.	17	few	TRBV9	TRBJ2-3	TGTGCCAGCAGCGTAGGTGAGGGCCCGTTATCCACAGATACGCAGTATTTT	CASSVGEGPLSTDTQYF
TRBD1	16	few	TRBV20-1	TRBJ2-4	TGCAGTGCTCTACAGGGGAGAGGGGTAGGAATGGACATTCAGTACTTC	CSALQGRGVGMDIQYF
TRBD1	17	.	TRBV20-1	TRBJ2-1	TGCAGTGCTGGAAGGACAGGGCCGTATCTCTCCTACAATGAGCAGTTCTTC	CSAGRTGPYLSYNEQFF